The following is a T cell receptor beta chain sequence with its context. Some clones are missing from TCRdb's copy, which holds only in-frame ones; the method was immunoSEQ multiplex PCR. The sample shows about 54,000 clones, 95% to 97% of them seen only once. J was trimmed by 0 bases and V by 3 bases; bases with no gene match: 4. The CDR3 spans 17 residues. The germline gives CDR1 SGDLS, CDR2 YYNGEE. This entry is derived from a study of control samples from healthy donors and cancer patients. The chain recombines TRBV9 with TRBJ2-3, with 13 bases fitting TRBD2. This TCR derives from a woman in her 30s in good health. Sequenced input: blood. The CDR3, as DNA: TGTGCCAGCAGCGACAGACTAGCGGGAGGAAGCACAGATACGCAGTATTTT. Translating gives CASSDRLAGGSTDTQYF.